Shown below are 10 T cell receptor beta chains from a single sample sequenced in a study of blood T cell repertoires in COVID-19. This table comes from immunoSEQ multiplex PCR, and its TCRdb copy is limited to in-frame clones, with some not included. The sample yields about 260,000 clones, approximately 88% seen once. Sequenced material: peripheral blood. These receptors came from a human donor in a cohort sampled during active COVID-19.

In its sample, this clone was seen once. This chain joins TRBV6-5 and TRBJ2-7; 8 bases map to TRBD2. Germline trimming cut 6 bases from V and 0 bases from J; bases unmatched to any gene: 7. In germline, CDR1 is MNHEY, CDR2 SVGAGI. This CDR3 comprises 15 residues. The CDR3: CASSPTLAGSYEQYF. The CDR3, as DNA: TGTGCCAGCAGCCCCACCCTAGCGGGCTCCTACGAGCAGTACTTC.

The rearrangement joins TRBV28 to TRBJ2-7; 9 bases are a match to TRBD1. V trimming: 2 bases; J trimming: 7 bases; junction bases outside the gene matches: 3. The CDR3 sequence is 13 residues long. Germline lookup yields CDR1 MDHEN and CDR2 SYDVKM. Written as DNA, the CDR3 is TGTGCCAGCAGTTTAGGGACAGGGATTGAGCAGTACTTC. This encodes CASSLGTGIEQYF.

This clone showed up just a few times. The genes are TRBV6-2 or TRBV6-3 and TRBJ1-1; D is unresolved. Deletions cut 5 bases from V and 5 bases from J, with 15 bases between. The germline gives CDR1 MNHEY, CDR2 SVGEGT. CDR3 length: 14 residues. CDR3 loop: CASSTLLEETEAFF. The CDR3 DNA reads as TGTGCCAGCAGTACCCTCCTGGAGGAGACTGAAGCTTTCTTT.

This chain connects TRBV5-1 to TRBJ2-7, with D hard to call. Deletions cut 4 bases from V and 1 base from J, with 3 bases between. Germline values: CDR1 SGHRS, CDR2 YFSETQ. This CDR3 has 11 residues. DNA for the CDR3: TGCGCCAGCAGCCCTTCCTACGAGCAGTACTTC. The encoded protein is CASSPSYEQYF.

This clone was seen just once. The chain is built from TRBV10-3 and TRBJ1-6, with D hard to call. Trimming cost V 6 bases and J 7 bases, with 16 bases left between them. Germline loops: CDR1 ENHRY, CDR2 SYGVKD. CDR3 length: 15 residues. The CDR3 bases are TGTGCCATCAGCGACGGTACATTCGGGAATTCACCCCTCCACTTT. It codes for CAISDGTFGNSPLHF.

This sequence joins TRBV18 and TRBJ1-2, with 7 bases matching TRBD1. This CDR3 has 14 amino acids. V trimming: 3 bases; J trimming: 3 bases; junction bases outside the gene matches: 4. CDR1 KGHSH and CDR2 LQKENI come from the germline V gene. CDR3 bases: TGTGCCAGCTCACCCGGACAGGCTTACTATGGCTACACCTTC. As protein: CASSPGQAYYGYTF.

V gene TRBV5-4 combines with J gene TRBJ1-2, with D maybe TRBD1 (5 bases). Trimming cost V 3 bases and J 8 bases, with 11 bases left between them. Per the germline V gene, CDR1 is SGHNT and CDR2 is YYREEE (reference sequence). The CDR3 is 12 residues long. The CDR3 DNA is TGTGCCAGCAGCTATGGGAGGGGCGGCTACACCTTC. Its protein is CASSYGRGGYTF.

Only one count was recorded for this clone. This chain connects TRBV7-6 to TRBJ2-7, with TRBD2 matching 10 bases. The CDR3 length is 16 residues. The germline V gene encodes CDR1 SGHVS and CDR2 FNYEAQ. Trimming took 1 base from V and 0 from J; bases not matched to a gene: 3. The chain's CDR3 is CASSLDRTSGSYEQYF. CDR3 sequence (DNA): TGTGCCAGCAGCTTAGATCGGACTAGCGGCTCCTACGAGCAGTACTTC.

The chain uses TRBV2 and TRBJ1-5; no definite D call. CDR1 and CDR2 (germline): SNHLY, FYNNEI. Trimming removed 6 bases at V and 7 bases at J, with 13 bases between. CDR3 length: 13 amino acids. CDR3 bases: TGTGCCAGCAGACCCTCCAGGTCCCAGCCCCAGCATTTT. Translated, it gives CASRPSRSQPQHF.

The genes are TRBV15 and TRBJ1-1; D gene ambiguous. Germline assignment: CDR1 LNHNV and CDR2 YYDKDF (reference sequence). Trimming took off 0 bases at V and 2 bases at J, with 13 bases between the two ends. The CDR3 is made up of 16 amino acids. CDR3 sequence (DNA): TGTGCCACCAGCAGAGATCGGGAAGGAGCTAACACTGAAGCTTTCTTT. Protein sequence: CATSRDREGANTEAFF.